The entry below describes one T cell receptor (beta chain). This entry comes from a study of control samples from healthy donors and cancer patients. Germline-derived CDR1 and CDR2 are SGHTA and FQGNSA. There are 15 residues in the CDR3. After removal of 5 bases from V and 0 bases from J, the junction contained 4 bases not matched to a gene. The table came from immunoSEQ multiplex PCR; TCRdb's copy has only in-frame clones and leaves some out. The profile shows approximately 150,000 clones, 75% to 95% of them singletons. This clonotype originated in a man aged 18 to 35 in good health. Sequenced input: blood. This chain links TRBV7-2 with TRBJ1-5; 7 bases are shared with TRBD1. The CDR3 sequence: CASSKQGYSNQPQHF. In DNA form, the CDR3 reads TGTGCCAGCAGCAAACAGGGGTATAGCAATCAGCCCCAGCATTTT.